This T cell receptor (beta chain) was sequenced in a study of vaccination effects on CD4 cells after COVID-19. Background on the study: A couple of convalescent pre-vaccine samples were taken 142 and 148 days post-diagnosis. PBMC were cultured at fewer than 2.5 million per well with roughly 10 IU/ml IL-2 and 8 to 10 ug/ml peptides. Study findings and constraints: Post-vaccine spike-reactive clones in convalescents were mainly new vaccine-induced clones.

This table comes from immunoSEQ multiplex PCR, and its TCRdb copy is limited to in-frame clones, with some not included. The sample holds tens of thousands of clones, 72% seen once. Cells that had been cultured for roughly 9 days were the source of isolated CD4+ T cells. The person had a PCR-confirmed SARS-CoV-2 infection during March to December 2020. Losses at the gene ends were 2 bases for V and 3 bases for J; bases not matched to a gene: 4. This CDR3 region has 15 residues. Germline V gene data show CDR1 as LNHNV and CDR2 as YYDKDF (reference sequence). Comment on this clone: Its matching antigen is unknown.

This clonotype was obtained from a human donor who had a prior SARS-CoV-2 infection. Sample: CD4+ T cells from PBMCs cultured without peptide, taken before COVID-19 vaccination. V and J are TRBV15 and TRBJ2-5, with 9 nucleotides matching TRBD2. The DNA of the CDR3 is TGTGCCACCAGCAGATCTAGCGGGGCCGAAGAGACCCAGTACTTC. Translation: CATSRSSGAEETQYF.